The clone carrying this T cell receptor beta chain was seen repeatedly, ten times or more. Its antigen is not identified. A J-beta primer mix and a sample-barcoded 5' primer were used in a second PCR of roughly 7 to 12 cycles. Each CDR3 protein is one row after TCRdb ran MiXCR on the 5' RACE reads. The sample carries 1.5 million to 2 million distinct CDR3 sequences, approximately 28% recorded once. This sample was included in a study of blood T cells in healthy people across ages. V was trimmed by 0 bases and J by 8 bases, leaving 12 bases between them. Germline assignment: CDR1 MGHRA and CDR2 YSYEKL. This CDR3 is 14 amino acids long. Investigators took around 10 milliliters of peripheral blood from every donor. Study-wide points: Lack of knowledge of donor CMV status possibly confounded expanded clonotype changes. Per-million-T-cell TCR beta diversity fell roughly linearly with age.

The specimen sequenced was blood. The chain links TRBV4-1 to TRBJ2-3; the D gene is possibly TRBD2 (5 bases). The receptor's source is a woman in her thirties in good health. CDR3 sequence reads: CASSQENPGLTQYF. For the CDR3, the DNA is TGCGCCAGCAGCCAAGAAAACCCTGGACTTACGCAGTATTTT.